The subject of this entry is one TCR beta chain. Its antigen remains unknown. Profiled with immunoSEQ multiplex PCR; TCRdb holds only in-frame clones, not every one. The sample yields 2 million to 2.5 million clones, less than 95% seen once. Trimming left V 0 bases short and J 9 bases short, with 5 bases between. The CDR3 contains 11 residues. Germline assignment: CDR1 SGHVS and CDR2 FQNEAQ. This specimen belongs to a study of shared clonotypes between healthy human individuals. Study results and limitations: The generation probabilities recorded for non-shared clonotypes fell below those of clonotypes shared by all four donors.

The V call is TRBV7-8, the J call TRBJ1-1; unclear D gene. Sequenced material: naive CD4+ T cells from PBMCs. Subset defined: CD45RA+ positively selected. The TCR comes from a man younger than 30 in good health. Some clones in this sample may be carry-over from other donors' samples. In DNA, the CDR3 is TGTGCCAGCAGCTTAGCCCTGAAAGCTTTCTTT. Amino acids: CASSLALKAFF.